Reported below is one T cell receptor beta chain. Authors' data handling: Scientists estimated how many nucleated cells there were by amplifying reference gene primers. Data came from immunoSEQ multiplex PCR; TCRdb stores just in-frame clones and leaves some out. Clone size and the V and J calls come from that table; the DNA yielded D and trimming. The sample lists 300,000 or so clones, 65% to 85% occurring once. The data were obtained in a study of blood T cell repertoires in COVID-19. Study-level background: Acute and convalescent COVID-19 samples came from the United States, Italy and Spain. The analysed material was cDNA or gDNA that came from T cells, B-cell-depleted T cells, or PBMCs.

Germline loops: CDR1 MNHEY, CDR2 SMNVEV (reference sequence). After removal of 5 bases from V and 3 bases from J, the junction contained 3 bases not matched to a gene. This CDR3 spans 13 amino acids. The clonotype was recovered from a woman aged 45-65 years with acute or convalescent COVID-19. The sample was peripheral blood. This chain connects TRBV27 to TRBJ2-7; 8 nucleotides agree with TRBD1. CDR3: CASSTQGDYEQYF. In nucleotides, the CDR3 is TGTGCCAGCAGTACACAGGGGGACTACGAGCAGTACTTC.